This T cell receptor beta chain appears in the sequencing data of a study of shared clonotypes between healthy human individuals. Study-level points and caveats: When compared with the clonotypes that were shared by all four sorted-subset donors, the non-shared clonotypes turned out to have lower generation probabilities.

Profiling relied on immunoSEQ multiplex PCR, and the TCRdb table lists in-frame clones only, not all of them. Seen here are more than 2 million clones, about 95% observed once, and the top ten hold 0.9% to 1.4%. Positive CCR7 selection of CD45RO-negative cells yielded the naive CD8 cells, and terminally differentiated effector memory CD45RA+ cells were excluded. This clone came up once. The antigen is not known. Material for sequencing was naive CD8+ T cells sorted from blood. This clonotype originated in a young man in good health.

This CDR3 is CASSEVGQSEWYF. The CDR3 nucleotides are TGTGCCAGCAGTGAAGTGGGACAGTCGGAGTGGTACTTC. This chain joins TRBV2 and TRBJ2-7; TRBD1 matches 7 bases. The CDR3 length is 13 residues. V dropped 1 base and J dropped 12; count of bases not matched to a gene: 9. The germline V gene encodes CDR1 SNHLY and CDR2 FYNNEI.